This TCR beta chain came from a study of cytomegalovirus exposure and HLA in healthy donors (dated by TCRdb to about 2017). Notes on the research overall: According to a later analysis, the 120 or so validation repertoires were produced on the same platform as the 666 repertoires of the first cohort. The study aimed to test whether signatures of past pathogen exposure could be identified by cataloging public T cell receptors. In addition to the first cohort of 666 subjects, a separate validation cohort of 120 different subjects was used. The study combined high-throughput TCR immunosequencing, statistical association of individual TCRs with disease status, and machine learning to predict cytomegalovirus infection status.

Details on this clone: Its antigen is unknown. The input lacks base qualities; no much larger clone sits a single base away.

Libraries came from the immunoSEQ multiplex PCR assay. The authors processed their data as follows. A statistical classification framework was built for diagnosing cytomegalovirus status from the catalog of TCR beta chain sequences. What TCRdb holds here is the immuneACCESS table cut down to in-frame rearrangements. Part of the clones is not present; checked against another copy, under half of the missing clones reflect an unresolved V gene, and the others are unexplained. D and trimming were read from the DNA, whereas the V and J calls and clone size are those reported in that table. Across this sample there are 150,000 to 200,000 clones, with 70% to 90% seen only once. Of the sample, about 5.8% is held by the ten largest clones. The donors were included in the validation cohort of 130 or so subjects, a group kept apart from the roughly 670-subject first cohort. Measured from the cysteine to the phenylalanine, the CDR3 is 14 residues long. Left in the record is the CDR3 DNA by itself, 42 bases read in frame from the first base. The junction shows trimming of 0 bases on V and 8 bases on J, and the gene matches do not reach 5 bases of it. The CDR1 and CDR2 encoded by the germline V gene are SGHRS and YFSETQ.

What the work shows at the level of the full study, not this receptor alone: In the study, approximately 160 TCR beta chains were listed as associated with cytomegalovirus. Most TCR sequences were observed very rarely across donors, whereas some public TCRs were present in many individuals. The classifier was reported to diagnose cytomegalovirus status with high specificity and sensitivity in both the original and validation cohorts. In vitro tests confirmed that a few of the cytomegalovirus-associated TCR beta chains recognize cytomegalovirus antigens. The authors suggested that the approach could potentially be extended to other disease states and immunological phenotypes. The validation cohort had no HLA typing available for a later analysis, so co-occurrence within that cohort was assessed over all 120 or so repertoires. Of the cluster scores, 85% to 95% were above 0 in a later analysis, which found that TCRs clustered in the first cohort also tended to co-occur in the 120 validation repertoires.

The specimen sequenced was PBMCs. The chain links TRBV5-1 with TRBJ1-2, with 9 junctional bases fitting TRBD1. This TCR derives from a woman younger than 45 in good health and CMV-seronegative. The nucleotide sequence is given as TGCGCCAGCAGCTTGGGGACAGGGGAGAGGGGCTACACCTTC. It specifies CASSLGTGERGYTF.